This T cell receptor (beta chain) was documented in a study of T cell responses to AZD1222 COVID-19 vaccine. The study's findings and limits: When two AZD1222 doses had been given, Spike-specific TCR breadth and depth rose. The donor cohort was predominantly white British with a female majority, and clonal diversity may have been underestimated.

The repertoire was sequenced with immunoSEQ multiplex PCR; TCRdb's copy has only in-frame clones and lacks some. The sample records some 150,000 clones, approximately 92% being singletons. CDR1 and CDR2 (germline): WSHSY, SAAADI. This CDR3 is 15 amino acids long. V was pared by 6 bases and J by 2 bases, with 9 bases of the junction left unmatched. On this clone itself: Antigen unknown.

The J gene is TRBJ2-5, the V gene TRBV10-2, with 7 bases lining up with TRBD2. The receptor was derived from an adult who received the AZD1222 COVID-19 vaccine. This specimen consisted of peripheral blood, obtained 28 days after the second AZD1222 dose. The CDR3 reads CASRSVGGRQETQYF. In nucleotides, the CDR3 is TGCGCCAGCAGATCAGTGGGAGGGCGTCAAGAGACCCAGTACTTC.